The 8 T cell receptor beta chains in this list originate from one sample, sequenced in a study of cytomegalovirus exposure and HLA in healthy donors. PCR primers comprised 60 Vbeta and 13 Jbeta primers. The repertoire was sequenced with immunoSEQ multiplex PCR; TCRdb's copy has only in-frame clones and lacks some. Of 80,000 to 100,000 clones listed, under 75% were seen once; the top ten hold around 2.3%. Source material: PBMCs. The receptors come from a man in his fifties in good health and CMV-seronegative.

The DNA of the CDR3 is TGTGCCAGCAGGGGAGATGGACAGAACTATGGCTACACCTTC. Residues: CASRGDGQNYGYTF. This chain joins TRBV28 and TRBJ1-2, with a possible D match to TRBD1 (6 bases). Trimming cost V 6 bases and J 2 bases, with 13 bases left between them. CDR1 and CDR2 from the germline V gene are MDHEN and SYDVKM. The CDR3 consists of 14 residues.

This clone has a handful of counts. The chain joins TRBV19 to TRBJ2-5; TRBD1 agrees at 10 bases. Gene TRBJ2-7 matches the end of the DNA better, so the J call may be wrong. CDR3 length: 14 residues. The germline V gene encodes CDR1 LNHDA and CDR2 SQIVND (reference sequence). In DNA, the CDR3 is TGTGCCAGTAACCAACCGGGACAGGGGAACGAGCAGTACTTC. Its protein is CASNQPGQGNEQYF.

This chain connects TRBV21-1 to TRBJ2-2; the table names TRBD2, a call not compared with the DNA. TRBV21-1 is a listed pseudogene. The CDR3 has 18 residues. The CDR3 DNA is TGTGCCAGCAGCGTTACCGGGACTAGCGGGAGGGCCTCCGGGGAGCTGTTTTTT. Its translation: CASSVTGTSGRASGELFF.

V gene TRBV5-4 combines with J gene TRBJ2-1; TRBD2 is a possible D gene (7 bases). Germline loops: CDR1 SGHNT, CDR2 YYREEE (reference sequence). The CDR3 runs to 15 residues. V was trimmed by 4 bases and J by 0 bases, leaving 11 bases between them. The CDR3 here is CASSQGGGSYNEQFF. DNA for the CDR3: TGTGCCAGCAGCCAGGGAGGGGGCTCCTACAATGAGCAGTTCTTC.

The V call is TRBV28, the J call TRBJ1-2, with D uncertain. Germline assignment: CDR1 MDHEN and CDR2 SYDVKM. This CDR3 has 12 amino acids. Trimming removed 2 bases at V and 8 bases at J, with 9 bases between. The CDR3 spells CASSLISGGYTF. In DNA form, the CDR3 reads TGTGCCAGCAGTTTAATTTCGGGGGGCTACACCTTC.

The chain has TRBV28 and TRBJ2-2, with TRBD2 matching over 8 bases. Germline lookup yields CDR1 MDHEN and CDR2 SYDVKM. V trimming: 5 bases; J trimming: 5 bases; junction bases outside the gene matches: 7. The CDR3 is 15 amino acids. CDR3 sequence: CASSGGTSLTGELFF. The DNA for the CDR3 is TGTGCCAGCAGTGGGGGGACTAGTCTAACCGGGGAGCTGTTTTTT.

V gene TRBV9 combines with J gene TRBJ2-1; 11 positions match TRBD2. Per the germline V gene, CDR1 is SGDLS and CDR2 is YYNGEE. With 1 base clipped from V and 5 bases from J, the junction kept 2 bases outside the gene matches. CDR3 length: 15 amino acids. CDR3 nucleotides: TGTGCCAGCAGCGTACTAGCGGGGGGCCACAATGAGCAGTTCTTC. Its protein product is CASSVLAGGHNEQFF.

This chain joins TRBV6-1 and TRBJ2-7; TRBD1 aligns across 8 bases. Unmatched junction bases numbered 14, after V lost 6 bases and J lost 7 bases. This CDR3 spans 15 amino acids. Germline V gene sequence: CDR1 MNHNS, CDR2 SASEGT. CDR3 bases: TGTGCCAGCAGGCCCGGGACAGGAAGTTTGCGGGAGCAGTACTTC. Translating gives CASRPGTGSLREQYF.